This TCR beta chain stems from a study of blood T cells in healthy people across ages. A second PCR of roughly 7 to 11 cycles used a sample-barcoded 5' primer and a J-beta primer mix. In TCRdb, the 5' RACE reads were re-called with MiXCR into one record per CDR3 protein. The table has about 780,000 distinct CDR3 sequences, about half seen once. Roughly 10 milliliters of peripheral blood were drawn from each donor. Germline CDR1 SEHNR, CDR2 FQNEAQ (reference sequence). J was trimmed by 5 bases and V by 5 bases; bases with no gene match: 2. This CDR3 contains 13 residues. The clonotype comes from a man older than 75 in good health. Sequenced material: blood. The chain carries TRBV7-9 and TRBJ2-2, with 7 bases matching TRBD1. The CDR3 DNA sequence: TGTGCCAGCAGCGAACAGGGGACCGGGGAGCTGTTTTTT. It yields the protein CASSEQGTGELFF. Looking up the rest from reference TRBV7-9 and TRBJ2-2 gives the full variable domain: DTGVSQNPRHKITKRGQNVTFRCDPISEHNRLYWYRQTLGQGPEFLTYFQNEAQLEKSRLLSDRFSAERPKGSFSTLEIQRTEQGDSAMYLCASSEQGTGELFFGEGSRLTVL.